The 18 T cell receptor beta chains below all came from one sample that was sequenced in a study of T cells expressing NK-cell markers. TCRdb re-called the 5' RACE reads; one entry per CDR3 protein, DNA not given. The sample features a few hundred thousand distinct CDR3 sequences, with 1.4% to 1.5% in its top ten. The material sequenced was blood T cells: a sorted CD56 or NKG2C T cell subset, CD4+ or CD8+ T cells, or bulk PBMC T cells (not recorded which). The receptors come from a woman in her forties or fifties in good health.

The V call is TRBV10-3, the J call TRBJ2-1; TCRdb gives TRBD2 as the D gene, but with no DNA this cannot be confirmed. The CDR3 extends over 13 amino acids. Germline loops: CDR1 ENHRY, CDR2 SYGVKD. CDR3 residues: CAISGAPFEEQFF.

The CDR3 loop reads CASSPESSGTSGSHYSTDTQYF. V is TRBV12-3 or TRBV12-4 and J is TRBJ2-3; TCRdb designates TRBD2, a call that cannot be tested without DNA. CDR3 length: 22 amino acids.

V gene TRBV20-1 combines with J gene TRBJ2-1; lacking DNA, the TRBD2 call made by TCRdb goes unchecked. Germline CDR1 DFQATT, CDR2 SNEGSKA (reference sequence). The CDR3 totals 15 residues. The CDR3 region is CSASRPSGRAREQFF.

This chain joins TRBV7-9 and TRBJ1-2. Germline assignment: CDR1 SEHNR and CDR2 FQNEAQ (reference sequence). The CDR3 loop spans 14 amino acids. The CDR3 loop is CASSQLEGRDGYTF. The full variable domain, completed using reference TRBV7-9 and TRBJ1-2, is DTGVSQNPRHKITKRGQNVTFRCDPISEHNRLYWYRQTLGQGPEFLTYFQNEAQLEKSRLLSDRFSAERPKGSFSTLEIQRTEQGDSAMYLCASSQLEGRDGYTFGSGTRLTVV.

The rearrangement uses TRBV19 and TRBJ2-1; checking the TCRdb D call of TRBD2 is not possible without DNA. CDR1 and CDR2 from the germline V gene are LNHDA and SQIVND (reference sequence). This CDR3 comprises 14 residues. The CDR3 is CASRWEGMRNEQFF. The whole variable domain, remainder taken from reference TRBV19 and TRBJ2-1, is DGGITQSPKYLFRKEGQNVTLSCEQNLNHDAMYWYRQDPGQGLRLIYYSQIVNDFQKGDIAEGYSVSREKKESFPLTVTSAQKNPTAFYLCASRWEGMRNEQFFGPGTRLTVL.

The gene calls are TRBV24-1 and TRBJ2-5; there is no DNA to check the TCRdb D call of TRBD1. The CDR3 extends over 15 amino acids. The V gene's germline CDR1 is KGHDR and CDR2 SFDVKD. CDR3 in amino acids: CATSDPGQGKETQYF.

This chain joins TRBV24-1 and TRBJ2-1; TCRdb proposes TRBD2, but this gene call is untestable without DNA. This CDR3 contains 21 residues. Per the germline V gene, CDR1 is KGHDR and CDR2 is SFDVKD. The CDR3 region is CATSGGELPSGRSGSYNEQFF.

This chain's CDR3 is CASKRGTEAFF. This rearrangement joins TRBV19 to TRBJ1-1; TCRdb's D call, TRBD1, is unchecked because there is no DNA. The CDR3 is made up of 11 amino acids. From germline, CDR1 is LNHDA and CDR2 SQIVND (reference sequence).

The V call is TRBV29-1, the J call TRBJ2-7; lacking DNA, the TRBD2 call made by TCRdb goes unchecked. Germline values: CDR1 SQVTM, CDR2 ANQGSEA. The CDR3 is 12 residues long. The CDR3: CSVVAESYEQYF.

The genes are TRBV6-5 and TRBJ2-7; there is no DNA to check the TCRdb D call of TRBD1. The CDR3 loop spans 14 amino acids. Germline CDR1 and CDR2: MNHEY and SVGAGI. The CDR3 loop is CASSYHRQDYEQYF.

This chain joins TRBV27 and TRBJ1-4. Germline CDR1 reads MNHEY; CDR2 reads SMNVEV (reference sequence). CDR3 length: 13 amino acids. The CDR3: CASSKQINEKLFF.

V and J are TRBV28 and TRBJ2-6. This CDR3 region has 13 residues. Germline-derived CDR1 and CDR2 are MDHEN and SYDVKM. This chain's CDR3 is CAGAHSGANVLTF.

The chain has TRBV6-1 and TRBJ2-4; the TCRdb D gene call, TRBD2, has no DNA to confirm it. This CDR3 comprises 16 residues. In germline, CDR1 is MNHNS, CDR2 SASEGT. CDR3 sequence reads: CASSPLAGGSVNIQYF.

V and J are TRBV28 and TRBJ2-4. The CDR3 sequence is 17 residues long. Germline V gives CDR1 MDHEN, CDR2 SYDVKM. CDR3 sequence: CASSNLWSTVAKNIQYF.

V is TRBV29-1 and J is TRBJ2-3; there is no DNA to check the TCRdb D call of TRBD2. The CDR3 is 15 residues long. CDR1 SQVTM and CDR2 ANQGSEA come from the germline V gene. The chain's CDR3 is CSVALLAGGADTQYF.

The chain recombines TRBV5-1 with TRBJ2-2; TCRdb reports TRBD1, a call that lacks DNA to check it against. The V gene's germline CDR1 is SGHRS and CDR2 YFSETQ. The CDR3 covers 15 residues. Here the CDR3 reads CASSGQGLGTGELFF. The complete variable domain, with remaining parts taken from reference TRBV5-1 and TRBJ2-2, reads KAGVTQTPRYLIKTRGQQVTLSCSPISGHRSVSWYQQTPGQGLQFLFEYFSETQRNKGNFPGRFSGRQFSNSRSEMNVSTLELGDSALYLCASSGQGLGTGELFFGEGSRLTVL.

The chain couples TRBV5-1 to TRBJ2-7; without DNA, the TCRdb call of TRBD1 cannot be checked. The CDR3 has 14 amino acids. The germline V gene has CDR1 SGHRS and CDR2 YFSETQ. The CDR3: CASSPWDRGYEQYF.

The chain joins TRBV5-1 to TRBJ2-1; with no DNA, the TCRdb D assignment of TRBD1 cannot be verified. The CDR3 spans 16 residues. Germline CDR1 is SGHRS and CDR2 is YFSETQ. CDR3 residues: CASSAIKTGEYNEQFF.